This entry describes one T cell receptor (beta chain). What it binds is not known. The entry originates in a study of cytomegalovirus exposure and HLA in healthy donors. The wider study: Earlier work reported roughly 120 million unique TCR beta sequences from 170 million or so T cells. Overall study findings and caveats: As a later analysis revealed, the rate of TCR association differed by HLA locus, with DRB1 most and HLA-C fewest. Apart from CMV serostatus, no immune exposure information was available.

The PCR was carried out with 60 Vbeta primers and 13 Jbeta primers. Repertoires were generated with immunoSEQ multiplex PCR, while TCRdb's copy carries only in-frame clones and drops some. The sample shows roughly 150,000 clones, approximately 83% of them seen only once. Healthy bone marrow donors made up the cohort. The specimen was PBMCs. This clonotype was obtained from a woman aged 18-29 years in good health and CMV-seronegative.

DNA of the CDR3: TGTGCCAGCAGCCCTAGGACTAGTATGGAGACCCAGTACTTC. Translating it yields CASSPRTSMETQYF. This chain joins TRBV7-2 and TRBJ2-5; 7 bases agree with TRBD2. The V segment lost 5 bases and the J segment 5 bases; nucleotides outside the gene matches: 8. Germline-derived CDR1 and CDR2 are SGHTA and FQGNSA. The CDR3 is made up of 14 amino acids.